Described below is a single T cell receptor beta chain sequence and its context. Produced via immunoSEQ multiplex PCR; TCRdb's table is partial and in-frame only. The sample shows around 42,000 clones, more than 75% of them seen only once. The sample comes from a study of PD-L1 blockade in urothelial cancer. As for the study in general: There were a median of approximately 130,000 T cells in blood samples.

Per the germline V gene, CDR1 is SQVTM and CDR2 is ANQGSEA. This CDR3 spans 16 amino acids. V dropped 8 bases and J dropped 4; count of bases not matched to a gene: 14. The TCR comes from a man between 65 and 79 years old with urothelial cancer. The chain recombines TRBV29-1 with TRBJ2-1; TRBD2 matches at 10 bases. The source material was PBMCs, sampled around atezolizumab (anti-PD-L1) treatment. CDR3: CSPERSGLAAYNEQFF. The DNA of the CDR3 is TGCAGCCCAGAAAGATCAGGACTAGCGGCTTACAATGAGCAGTTCTTC.